The rows below give T cell receptor beta chains drawn from one sample of a study of cytotoxic CD8 clonotypes in ibrutinib-treated CLL. Assay used: immunoSEQ multiplex PCR; TCRdb lists only in-frame clones, some missing. The top ten clones hold roughly 5.9% of a sample with tens of thousands of clones, about 64% of them seen once. This specimen was PBMCs, taken after 12 months of ibrutinib treatment. All receptors derive from a human donor with chronic lymphocytic leukemia. The CDR3 runs from the conserved cysteine through the conserved F or W. A D gene is named only where the DNA matches it firmly. Clone size, where shown, is once, few, many, or a class for clones that have expanded.

>TRBV11-2|few|-|TRBJ1-4
CASSSVGQGLYKLFF
TGTGCCAGCAGCTCGGTCGGGCAGGGCCTGTATAAACTGTTTTTT
>TRBV23-1|-|TRBD1|TRBJ1-5
CASSRRKGQVVSNQPQHF
TGCGCCAGCAGTCGCAGGAAGGGACAGGTAGTCTCCAATCAGCCCCAGCATTTT
>TRBV4-2|-|TRBD1|TRBJ1-5
CASSQDWLGTGQPQHF
TGTGCCAGCAGCCAAGATTGGTTAGGGACAGGGCAGCCCCAGCATTTT
>TRBV28|once|TRBD2|TRBJ2-5
CASIDGGGETQYF
TGTGCCAGCATCGATGGGGGAGGGGAGACCCAGTACTTC
>TRBV14|-|TRBD1|TRBJ2-2
CASSHKLTGGTGELFF
TGTGCCAGCAGTCATAAACTGACAGGGGGCACCGGGGAGCTGTTTTTT
>TRBV6-6|-|-|TRBJ1-5
CASRMGPVNQPQHF
TGTGCCAGCAGGATGGGACCGGTCAATCAGCCCCAGCATTTT
>TRBV30|-|TRBD1|TRBJ2-7
CAWSRAGTGSYEQYF
TGTGCCTGGAGTAGGGCAGGGACAGGCTCCTACGAGCAGTACTTC
>TRBV5-1|-|-|TRBJ1-1
CASSFGDLTEAFF
TGCGCCAGCAGCTTTGGGGATTTGACTGAAGCTTTCTTT
>TRBV13|-|-|TRBJ2-2
CASSKYGAGGELFF
TGTGCCAGCAGCAAATACGGGGCCGGCGGGGAGCTGTTTTTT
>TRBV5-1|-|-|TRBJ1-4
CASSPDGTVEKLFF
TGCGCCAGCAGCCCGGATGGAACAGTTGAAAAACTGTTTTTT
>TRBV7-2|few|-|TRBJ1-2
CASSYRTAANYGYTF
TGTGCCAGCAGCTATCGGACAGCAGCTAACTATGGCTACACCTTC
>TRBV5-1|-|-|TRBJ2-3
CASSLGGLRKITDTQYF
TGCGCCAGCAGCTTGGGGGGACTTCGCAAAATCACAGATACGCAGTATTTT
>TRBV9|-|-|TRBJ1-2
CASSSRRDRFNYGYTF
TGTGCCAGCAGCTCCAGAAGAGACAGGTTTAACTATGGCTACACCTTC
>TRBV10-3|-|-|TRBJ1-1
CAIRFSRGDIAEAFF
TGTGCCATCAGATTTTCAAGGGGAGATATCGCTGAAGCTTTCTTT
>TRBV4-2|medium-sized|TRBD2|TRBJ2-7
CASSQEQAGSSYEQYF
TGTGCCAGCAGCCAAGAGCAAGCGGGGAGCTCCTACGAGCAGTACTTC
>TRBV11-2|-|-|TRBJ2-2
CASSLIGTLRTGELFF
TGTGCCAGCAGCTTGATTGGGACACTACGAACCGGGGAGCTGTTTTTT
>TRBV5-4|-|TRBD1|TRBJ1-4
CASSYRGQANEKLFF
TGTGCCAGCAGTTACAGGGGGCAGGCTAATGAAAAACTGTTTTTT
>TRBV11-2|-|-|TRBJ2-7
CASSFLVNAYEQYF
TGTGCCAGCAGCTTCCTTGTCAACGCCTACGAGCAGTACTTC
>TRBV7-2|-|-|TRBJ2-2
CASSLALRGTGELFF
TGTGCCAGCAGCTTAGCGCTTCGGGGAACCGGGGAGCTGTTTTTT
>TRBV18|-|TRBD2|TRBJ2-3
CASSPLLAGGGTDTQYF
TGTGCCAGCTCACCACTACTAGCGGGGGGAGGCACAGATACGCAGTATTTT
>TRBV4-3|-|-|TRBJ1-4
CASSQGQAIYEKLFF
TGCGCCAGCAGCCAAGGACAGGCGATATATGAAAAACTGTTTTTT
>TRBV11-2|once|-|TRBJ1-4
CASSPPFAGEKLFF
TGTGCCAGCAGCCCCCCATTCGCTGGTGAAAAACTGTTTTTT
>TRBV5-4|few|-|TRBJ1-6
CASRSQGEDSPLHF
TGTGCCAGCAGATCTCAGGGAGAGGATTCACCCCTCCACTTT
>TRBV6-6|-|TRBD2|TRBJ2-1
CASSFGASGGYNEQFF
TGTGCCAGCAGCTTCGGGGCGAGCGGGGGTTACAATGAGCAGTTCTTC
>TRBV11-3|-|-|TRBJ2-2
CASSLRTGEAGELFF
TGTGCCAGCAGCTTAAGGACTGGGGAGGCCGGGGAGCTGTTTTTT
>TRBV7-9|-|-|TRBJ2-1
CAIKIREIEQFF
TGTGCCATTAAGATCCGGGAAATTGAGCAGTTCTTC
>TRBV4-3|-|-|TRBJ1-4
CASSQDPGGQFEKLFF
TGCGCCAGCAGCCAAGATCCCGGAGGACAGTTTGAAAAACTGTTTTTT
>TRBV19|-|TRBD1|TRBJ1-5
CASSTRTGGRDAQHF
TGTGCCAGTAGTACTCGTACAGGGGGCCGGGACGCCCAGCATTTT
>TRBV29-1|-|-|TRBJ2-3
CSVDNTDTQYF
TGCAGCGTTGATAACACAGATACGCAGTATTTT
>TRBV5-6|-|TRBD1|TRBJ2-2
CASSLTTGENTGELFF
TGTGCCAGCAGCTTAACCACAGGGGAAAACACCGGGGAGCTGTTTTTT
>TRBV27|once|-|TRBJ2-7
CASSLRGIFSLSGYYEQYF
TGTGCCAGCAGTTTGAGGGGGATATTTTCTTTATCGGGGTACTACGAGCAGTACTTC
>TRBV30|-|-|TRBJ1-5
CAWSRDRRWPQHF
TGTGCCTGGAGCCGGGACCGCCGTTGGCCCCAGCATTTT
>TRBV12-5|-|TRBD1|TRBJ2-2
CASGLTVGQGYTGELFF
TGTGCTAGTGGTTTGACTGTGGGACAGGGTTACACCGGGGAGCTGTTTTTT
>TRBV6-4|-|TRBD1|TRBJ1-1
CASRGTGNTEAFF
TGTGCCAGCAGAGGGACAGGGAACACTGAAGCTTTCTTT
>TRBV5-8|-|-|TRBJ2-2
CASSLAHRGTGELFF
TGTGCCAGCAGCTTGGCGCATCGGGGTACCGGGGAGCTGTTTTTT
>TRBV7-3|-|-|TRBJ2-3
CASSSYGGETDTQYF
TGTGCCAGCAGCTCTTATGGCGGAGAAACAGATACGCAGTATTTT
>TRBV19|-|-|TRBJ2-1
CASSPTRGYRYNEQFF
TGTGCCAGTAGCCCCACCAGAGGGTACCGCTACAATGAGCAGTTCTTC
>TRBV10-3|once|TRBD2|TRBJ2-3
CAIRDSGPTQYF
TGTGCCATCAGAGATAGCGGGCCTACGCAGTATTTT
>TRBV6-6|-|-|TRBJ2-7
CASSYGDGRLYEQYF
TGTGCCAGCAGTTACGGGGATGGCAGACTCTACGAGCAGTACTTC
>TRBV6-5|-|TRBD1|TRBJ2-1
CASRRDRIGNEQFF
TGTGCCAGCAGACGGGACAGAATTGGCAATGAGCAGTTCTTC
>TRBV18|few|-|TRBJ2-7
CASSPPTGSSYEQYF
TGTGCCAGCTCACCACCGACAGGTAGCTCCTACGAGCAGTACTTC
>TRBV5-8|-|-|TRBJ2-2
CASSLVRSFGELFF
TGTGCCAGCAGCTTGGTGAGGTCCTTCGGGGAGCTGTTTTTT
>TRBV6-6|-|TRBD1|TRBJ1-1
CASVQGWRMNTEAFF
TGTGCCAGCGTACAGGGGTGGCGTATGAACACTGAAGCTTTCTTT
>TRBV27|few|-|TRBJ1-5
CASSLFGGNQPQHF
TGTGCCAGCAGTTTATTTGGAGGGAATCAGCCCCAGCATTTT
>TRBV7-2|few|-|TRBJ1-3
CASSLESSSGNTIYF
TGTGCCAGCAGCTTAGAGTCCAGCTCTGGAAACACCATATATTTT
>TRBV6-5|-|-|TRBJ2-5
CASSLTSDSETQYF
TGTGCCAGCAGCTTAACTAGTGATTCGGAGACCCAGTACTTC